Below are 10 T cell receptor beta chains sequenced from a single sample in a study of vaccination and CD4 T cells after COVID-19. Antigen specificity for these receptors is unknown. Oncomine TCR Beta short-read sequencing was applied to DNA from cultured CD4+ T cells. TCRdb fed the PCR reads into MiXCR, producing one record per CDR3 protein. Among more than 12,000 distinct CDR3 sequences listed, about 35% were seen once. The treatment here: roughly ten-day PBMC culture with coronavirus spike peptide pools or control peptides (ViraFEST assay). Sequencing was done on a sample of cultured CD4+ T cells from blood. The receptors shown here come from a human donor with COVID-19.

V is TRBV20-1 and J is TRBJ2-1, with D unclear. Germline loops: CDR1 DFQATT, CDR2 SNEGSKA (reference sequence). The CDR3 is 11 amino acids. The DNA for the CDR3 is TGCAGCGCCTTGGGTTATAATGAGCAGTTCTTC. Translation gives CSALGYNEQFF.

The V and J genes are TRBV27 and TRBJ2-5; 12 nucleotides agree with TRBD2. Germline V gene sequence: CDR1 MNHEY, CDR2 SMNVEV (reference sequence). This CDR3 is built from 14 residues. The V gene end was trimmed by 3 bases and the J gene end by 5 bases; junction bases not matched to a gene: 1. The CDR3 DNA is TGTGCCAGCAGTTTGGGGACTAGCGGGGAGACCCAGTACTTC. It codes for CASSLGTSGETQYF.

CDR3 region: CASSLASSGNSGNTIYF. The CDR3 DNA reads TGCGCCAGCAGCTTGGCCTCTTCAGGGAACAGTGGAAACACCATATATTTT. The rearrangement links TRBV5-1 to TRBJ1-3, with a tentative D call TRBD1 (5 bases). V lost 0 bases and J 3 bases, leaving 16 bases between the germline ends. Germline V CDR1 and CDR2: SGHRS, YFSETQ. The CDR3 contains 17 residues.

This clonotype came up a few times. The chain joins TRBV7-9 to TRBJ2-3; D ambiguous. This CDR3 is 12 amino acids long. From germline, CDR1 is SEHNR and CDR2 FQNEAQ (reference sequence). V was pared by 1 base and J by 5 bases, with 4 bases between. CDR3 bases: TGTGCCAGCAGCTTAGTCATAGATACGCAGTATTTT. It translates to CASSLVIDTQYF. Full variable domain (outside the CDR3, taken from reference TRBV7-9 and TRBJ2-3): DTGVSQNPRHKITKRGQNVTFRCDPISEHNRLYWYRQTLGQGPEFLTYFQNEAQLEKSRLLSDRFSAERPKGSFSTLEIQRTEQGDSAMYLCASSLVIDTQYFGPGTRLTVL.

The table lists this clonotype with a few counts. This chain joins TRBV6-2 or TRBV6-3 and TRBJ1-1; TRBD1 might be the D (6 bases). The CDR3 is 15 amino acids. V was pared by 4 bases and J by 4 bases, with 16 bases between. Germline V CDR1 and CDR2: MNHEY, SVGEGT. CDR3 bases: TGTGCCAGCAGTTCGATCACAGGGATTGGCACTGAAGCTTTCTTT. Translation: CASSSITGIGTEAFF.

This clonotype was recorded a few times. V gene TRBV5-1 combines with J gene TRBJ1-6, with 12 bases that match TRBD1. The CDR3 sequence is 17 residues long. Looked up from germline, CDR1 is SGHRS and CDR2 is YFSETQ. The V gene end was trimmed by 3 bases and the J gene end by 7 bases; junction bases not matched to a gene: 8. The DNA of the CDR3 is TGCGCCAGCAGCTCTCCGGGACAGGGGGCCTCCAATTCACCCCTCCACTTT. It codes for CASSSPGQGASNSPLHF.

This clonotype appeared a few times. The CDR3 loop is CASRDSVYEQYF. The CDR3 bases are TGTGCCAGCAGAGATTCGGTTTACGAGCAGTACTTC. The chain couples TRBV6-2 or TRBV6-3 to TRBJ2-7; no definite D call. Germline V CDR1 and CDR2: MNHEY, SVGEGT. This CDR3 contains 12 residues. Trimming took off 6 bases at V and 4 bases at J, with 10 bases between the two ends.

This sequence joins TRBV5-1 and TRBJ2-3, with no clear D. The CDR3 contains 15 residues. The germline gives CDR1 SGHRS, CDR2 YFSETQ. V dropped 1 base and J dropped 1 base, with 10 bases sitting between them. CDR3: CASSLRAVGTDTQYF. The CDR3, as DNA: TGCGCCAGCAGCTTGCGGGCCGTCGGCACAGATACGCAGTATTTT.

For the CDR3, the DNA is TGTGCCAGCAGCTCGCGACGGGTAACTAATGAAAAACTGTTTTTT. This encodes CASSSRRVTNEKLFF. The gene calls are TRBV11-3 and TRBJ1-4; D is unclear. Trimming shortened V by 4 bases and J by 1 base, and 10 bases separated the two germline ends. This CDR3 has 15 amino acids. CDR1 and CDR2 from the germline V gene are SGHNT and YENEEA.

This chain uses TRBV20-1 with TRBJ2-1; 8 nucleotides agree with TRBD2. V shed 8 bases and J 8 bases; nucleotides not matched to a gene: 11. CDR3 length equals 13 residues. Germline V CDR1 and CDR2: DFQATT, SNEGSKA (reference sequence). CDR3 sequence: CSSGGALGDEQFF. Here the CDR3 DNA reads TGCAGTTCGGGGGGGGCCCTCGGAGATGAGCAGTTCTTC.